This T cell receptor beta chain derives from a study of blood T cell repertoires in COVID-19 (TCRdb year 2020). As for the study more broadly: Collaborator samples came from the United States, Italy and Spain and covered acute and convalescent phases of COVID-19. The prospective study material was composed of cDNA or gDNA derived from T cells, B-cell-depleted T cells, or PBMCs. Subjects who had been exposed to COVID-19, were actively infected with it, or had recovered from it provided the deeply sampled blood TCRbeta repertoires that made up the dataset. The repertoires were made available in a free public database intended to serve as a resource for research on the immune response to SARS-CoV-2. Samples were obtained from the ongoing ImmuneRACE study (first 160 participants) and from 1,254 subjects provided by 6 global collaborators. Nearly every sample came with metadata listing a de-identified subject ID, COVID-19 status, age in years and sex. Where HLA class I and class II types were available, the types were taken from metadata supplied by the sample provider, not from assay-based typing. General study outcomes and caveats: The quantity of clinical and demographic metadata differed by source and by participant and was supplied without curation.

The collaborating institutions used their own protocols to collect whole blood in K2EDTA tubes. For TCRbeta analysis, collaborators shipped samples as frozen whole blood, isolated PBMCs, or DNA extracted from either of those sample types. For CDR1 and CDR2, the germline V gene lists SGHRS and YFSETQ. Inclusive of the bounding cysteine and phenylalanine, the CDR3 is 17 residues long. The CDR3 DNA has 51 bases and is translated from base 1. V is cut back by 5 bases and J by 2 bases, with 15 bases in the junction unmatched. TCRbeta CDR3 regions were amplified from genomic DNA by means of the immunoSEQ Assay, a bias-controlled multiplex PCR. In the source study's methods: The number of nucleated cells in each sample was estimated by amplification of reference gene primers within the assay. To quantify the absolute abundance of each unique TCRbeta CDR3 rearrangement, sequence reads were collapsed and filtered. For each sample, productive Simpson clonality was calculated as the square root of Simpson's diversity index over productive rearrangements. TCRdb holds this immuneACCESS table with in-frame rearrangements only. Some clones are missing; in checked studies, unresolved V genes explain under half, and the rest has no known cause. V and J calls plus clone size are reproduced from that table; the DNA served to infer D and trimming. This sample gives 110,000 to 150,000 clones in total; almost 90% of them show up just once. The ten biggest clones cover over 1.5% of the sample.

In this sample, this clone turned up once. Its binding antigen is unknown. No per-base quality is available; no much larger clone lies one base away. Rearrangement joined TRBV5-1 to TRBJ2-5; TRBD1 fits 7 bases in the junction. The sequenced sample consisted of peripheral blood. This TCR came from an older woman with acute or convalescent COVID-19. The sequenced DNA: TGCGCCAGCAGATCGTTACAGGGGTTTGGGACACAAGAGACCCAGTACTTC. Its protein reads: CASRSLQGFGTQETQYF. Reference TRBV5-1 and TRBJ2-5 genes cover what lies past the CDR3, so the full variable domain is KAGVTQTPRYLIKTRGQQVTLSCSPISGHRSVSWYQQTPGQGLQFLFEYFSETQRNKGNFPGRFSGRQFSNSRSEMNVSTLELGDSALYLCASRSLQGFGTQETQYFGPGTRLLVL.